The 28 T cell receptor beta chains presented below share a single source sample, sequenced in a study of CD8 T cells in ankylosing spondylitis. TCRdb re-analysed the 5' RACE reads in MiXCR, keeping a single row per CDR3 protein. The top ten clones hold approximately 0.99% of a sample with 300,000 to 350,000 distinct CDR3 sequences, under 15% of them seen once. What was sequenced was blood, either unsorted or a sorted T cell fraction (not recorded which). The receptor set was obtained from a male donor with ankylosing spondylitis or in good health (not recorded which).

V usage is TRBV7-2 and J usage is TRBJ2-7; 10 bases agree with TRBD1. The CDR3 extends over 17 amino acids. Looked up from germline, CDR1 is SGHTA and CDR2 is FQGNSA. Unmatched junction bases numbered 11, after V lost 3 bases and J lost 3 bases. CDR3 in amino acids: CASSLERQGAISYEQYF. The CDR3 nucleotides read TGTGCCAGCAGCTTGGAGAGACAGGGGGCGATAAGCTACGAGCAGTACTTC.

This clonotype showed up just a few times. The chain is built from TRBV6-1 and TRBJ1-2; D not certain. The CDR3 runs to 13 residues. The V end lost 5 bases, the J end lost 4 bases, and 11 bases lay between the germline ends. Germline V gene lookup returns CDR1 MNHNS and CDR2 SASEGT. The CDR3 region is CASSPDGAYGYTF. The DNA for the CDR3 is TGTGCCAGCAGTCCCGACGGCGCCTATGGCTACACCTTC.

The chain combines TRBV6-5 with TRBJ2-7; 11 nucleotides align to TRBD2. Per the germline V gene, CDR1 is MNHEY and CDR2 is SVGAGI. J gave up 1 base and V 2 bases, and 7 bases lay outside the gene matches. This CDR3 is built from 17 residues. The CDR3 loop is CASSYPLGTSGSYEQYF. CDR3 in DNA: TGTGCCAGCAGTTACCCCCTGGGGACTAGCGGATCCTACGAGCAGTACTTC.

The V gene is TRBV6-1, the J gene TRBJ2-3, with a weak D call TRBD2 (5 bases). The CDR3 runs 13 residues. Germline assignment: CDR1 MNHNS and CDR2 SASEGT. Trimming took 5 bases from V and 8 from J, leaving 14 bases between them. For the CDR3, the DNA is TGTGCCAGCAGTCTTGACCCTACTAGTACGCAGTATTTT. This gives the protein CASSLDPTSTQYF.

The rearrangement uses TRBV5-6 and TRBJ1-2; 7 bases agree with TRBD1. V lost 3 bases and J lost 3; bases outside the gene matches: 5. Germline V gene data show CDR1 as SGHDT and CDR2 as YYEEEE. This CDR3 region has 14 residues. This chain's CDR3 is CASSSIGQDYGYTF. CDR3 in DNA: TGTGCCAGCAGCTCGATAGGACAGGACTATGGCTACACCTTC.

The genes are TRBV6-5 and TRBJ2-5; D is possibly TRBD2 (6 bases). This CDR3 is 14 amino acids long. Germline CDR1 is MNHEY and CDR2 is SVGAGI. The germline V and J ends were trimmed by 4 bases and 5 bases, with 14 bases remaining between them. This chain's CDR3 is CASSSGGAKETQYF. The CDR3 coding sequence is TGTGCCAGCAGTTCCGGAGGGGCGAAGGAGACCCAGTACTTC.

The V gene is TRBV11-2, the J gene TRBJ2-7; D possibly corresponds to TRBD1 (6 bases). This CDR3 comprises 18 residues. Trimming shortened V by 5 bases and J by 3 bases, and 26 bases separated the two germline ends. Germline CDR1 SGHAT, CDR2 FQNNGV. The CDR3 reads CASSRPPGGQNLDYEQYF. The CDR3 DNA reads TGTGCCAGCAGCCGGCCCCCAGGTGGACAGAACCTTGACTACGAGCAGTACTTC. Full variable domain (outside the CDR3, taken from reference TRBV11-2 and TRBJ2-7): EAGVAQSPRYKIIEKRQSVAFWCNPISGHATLYWYQQILGQGPKLLIQFQNNGVVDDSQLPKDRFSAERLKGVDSTLKIQPAKLEDSAVYLCASSRPPGGQNLDYEQYFGPGTRLTVT.

This sequence joins TRBV12-3 or TRBV12-4 and TRBJ2-7; a possible D gene is TRBD1 (6 bases). The CDR3 contains 13 residues. Trimming removed 5 bases at V and 5 bases at J, with 13 bases between. The CDR3 loop reads CASSPQGIHEQYF. The CDR3 nucleotides are TGTGCCAGCAGTCCCCAGGGGATCCACGAGCAGTACTTC.

This chain connects TRBV29-1 to TRBJ1-3; D ambiguous. The CDR3 contains 12 residues. V was cut by 5 bases and J by 0 bases, with 5 bases left in between. The germline V gene has CDR1 SQVTM and CDR2 ANQGSEA. CDR3 nucleotide sequence: TGCAGCGTTAAAAGCTCTGGAAACACCATATATTTT. Translated, it gives CSVKSSGNTIYF. Combining the CDR3 with reference TRBV29-1 and TRBJ1-3 gives the whole variable domain SAVISQKPSRDICQRGTSLTIQCQVDSQVTMMFWYRQQPGQSLTLIATANQGSEATYESGFVIDKFPISRPNLTFSTLTVSNMSPEDSSIYLCSVKSSGNTIYFGEGSWLTVV.

The V call is TRBV10-1, the J call TRBJ2-3; D gene uncertain. The ends were cut back, 8 bases at V and 5 bases at J, with 14 bases in the middle. CDR3 size: 13 residues. In germline, CDR1 is WNHNN, CDR2 SYGVQD (reference sequence). In DNA form, the CDR3 reads TGCGCCAGCTCCTTAGGATTTCGAGATACGCAGTATTTT. It translates to CASSLGFRDTQYF.

This clonotype was recorded a few times. The chain couples TRBV4-2 to TRBJ2-1; D ambiguous. Germline loops: CDR1 LGHNA, CDR2 YNFKEQ. This CDR3 is 14 amino acids long. V lost 0 bases, J lost 5 bases, and 8 bases lay in between. CDR3 loop: CASSQDRKDNEQFF. The CDR3 DNA follows: TGTGCCAGCAGCCAAGATCGGAAGGACAATGAGCAGTTCTTC.

This clonotype has only a few counts. This rearrangement joins TRBV6-5 to TRBJ1-4; D remains unclear. The CDR3 consists of 14 residues. Trimming stripped 2 bases from V and 5 bases from J, with 9 bases between. Germline assignment: CDR1 MNHEY and CDR2 SVGAGI. In nucleotides, the CDR3 is TGTGCCAGCAGTTACGCGCATGGAAATGAAAAACTGTTTTTT. Its translation is CASSYAHGNEKLFF.

This clonotype was picked up many times. The chain couples TRBV12-3 or TRBV12-4 to TRBJ1-2; 8 bases map to TRBD1. V was pared by 3 bases and J by 8 bases, with 5 bases of the junction left unmatched. CDR3 length equals 13 residues. CDR3 nucleotide sequence: TGTGCCAGCAGTTTGGACAGGGTGGGCGGCTACACCTTC. It is translated as CASSLDRVGGYTF.

The chain recombines TRBV5-1 with TRBJ1-2; weak D call: TRBD1 (5 bases). V was shortened by 2 bases and J by 4 bases, with 15 bases between the two germline ends. Per the germline V gene, CDR1 is SGHRS and CDR2 is YFSETQ. This CDR3 is 15 amino acids long. Written as DNA, the CDR3 is TGCGCCAGCAGCTTAATGTCAGGGCCGCTCTATGGCTACACCTTC. This sequence encodes CASSLMSGPLYGYTF.

In this sample, this clonotype turned up a few times. CDR3 sequence: CASTSRTEAFF. The DNA for the CDR3 is TGTGCCAGCACCTCTCGTACTGAAGCTTTCTTT. The chain joins TRBV12-3 or TRBV12-4 to TRBJ1-1, with D unresolved. The CDR3 is made up of 11 amino acids. V was pared by 7 bases and J by 5 bases, with 8 bases between.

This clonotype has only a few counts. This rearrangement joins TRBV4-1 to TRBJ2-1; TRBD2 matches 13 bases. This CDR3 contains 17 residues. Trimming at V came to 3 bases and at J to 9 bases, leaving 11 bases not matched to a gene. Looked up from germline, CDR1 is MGHRA and CDR2 is YSYEKL. Here the CDR3 reads CASSHDQLAGGPGEQFF. CDR3 nucleotides: TGCGCCAGCAGCCACGACCAACTAGCGGGAGGGCCTGGTGAGCAGTTCTTC.

The chain carries TRBV27 and TRBJ2-3, with D perhaps given as TRBD1 or TRBD2 (5 bases each). This CDR3 region has 17 residues. V was pared by 3 bases and J by 2 bases, with 18 bases between. Germline-derived CDR1 and CDR2 are MNHEY and SMNVEV (reference sequence). The CDR3 DNA sequence: TGTGCCAGCAGTTTCTTCGGATCGGGGCGGACCACAGATACGCAGTATTTT. Translating it yields CASSFFGSGRTTDTQYF.

The chain is built from TRBV12-3 or TRBV12-4 and TRBJ1-2; 12 bases fit TRBD1. The CDR3 has 15 amino acids. V lost 4 bases, J lost 7 bases, and 7 bases stayed unmatched. For the CDR3, the DNA is TGTGCCAGCAGTTCCTCCGGGACAGGGGGCACTGGCTACACCTTC. Its protein is CASSSSGTGGTGYTF.

A few counts support this clonotype. The DNA of the CDR3 is TGTGCCAGCAGCTCCGGGACAAAGTATAATTCACCCCTCCACTTT. Translated, it gives CASSSGTKYNSPLHF. The V and J genes are TRBV11-1 and TRBJ1-6; weak D call: TRBD1 (6 bases). Looked up from germline, CDR1 is SGHAT and CDR2 is FQDESV (reference sequence). The ends were cut back, 4 bases at V and 4 bases at J, with 11 bases in the middle. The CDR3 is 15 residues long.

In this sample, this clonotype turned up a few times. The CDR3 DNA reads TGCGCCAGCAGCTCGGCGGGGTACTCCTACAATGAGCAGTTCTTC. Translated, it gives CASSSAGYSYNEQFF. The chain couples TRBV5-1 to TRBJ2-1; maybe TRBD2 (6 bases). This CDR3 spans 15 amino acids. Trimming removed 3 bases at V and 0 bases at J, with 10 bases between. The germline gives CDR1 SGHRS, CDR2 YFSETQ.

This clonotype has only a few counts. J is TRBJ2-3 and V is TRBV5-1, with D possibly TRBD1 on 5 matching bases. This CDR3 has 14 residues. Trimming pared 5 bases from V and 5 bases from J, leaving 15 bases between. CDR1 SGHRS and CDR2 YFSETQ come from the germline V gene. This CDR3 is CASRVVQGEDTQYF. Written as DNA, the CDR3 is TGCGCCAGCAGAGTGGTGCAGGGCGAAGATACGCAGTATTTT.

This clonotype was detected many times. J is TRBJ2-5 and V is TRBV10-3, with 10 positions matching TRBD2. Germline-derived CDR1 and CDR2 are ENHRY and SYGVKD. This CDR3 region has 16 residues. Unmatched junction bases numbered 11, after V lost 6 bases and J lost 4 bases. CDR3 sequence: CAISHGLAEGGETQYF. The CDR3 nucleotides are TGTGCCATCAGCCACGGACTAGCGGAGGGAGGAGAGACCCAGTACTTC.

The V and J genes are TRBV10-3 and TRBJ1-6; D is possibly TRBD1 (5 bases). This CDR3 spans 15 amino acids. Germline CDR1 reads ENHRY; CDR2 reads SYGVKD. V was shortened by 10 bases and J by 6 bases, with 19 bases between the two germline ends. For the CDR3, the DNA is TGTGCCACCACGGGGAGACAGAGCCCTAATTCACCCCTCCACTTT. It yields the protein CATTGRQSPNSPLHF.

In its sample, this clonotype was seen a few times. This chain joins TRBV4-1 and TRBJ2-7, with D perhaps matching TRBD1 or TRBD2 (5 bases each). CDR3 length: 15 residues. CDR1 MGHRA and CDR2 YSYEKL come from the germline V gene. The V end was cut by 0 bases, the J end by 3 bases, with 12 bases between. The CDR3 nucleotides are TGCGCCAGCAGCCAAGAATCGGTGAGGGGCTACGAGCAGTACTTC. It is translated as CASSQESVRGYEQYF.

A few counts support this clonotype. The genes are TRBV20-1 and TRBJ2-1, with TRBD2 matching 11 bases. Germline V CDR1 and CDR2: DFQATT, SNEGSKA (reference sequence). The CDR3 extends over 15 amino acids. V lost 3 bases and J lost 1; bases outside the gene matches: 2. CDR3 DNA sequence: TGCAGTGCTAGGGCTAGCGGGGGGTCCTACAATGAGCAGTTCTTC. Translating gives CSARASGGSYNEQFF.

This clonotype was counted only a few times. CDR3 loop: CASSSGGELTTQYF. As DNA, the CDR3 is TGTGCCAGCAGTTCCGGGGGCGAGCTTACGACCCAGTACTTC. This chain connects TRBV12-3 or TRBV12-4 to TRBJ2-5; D may correspond to TRBD1 or TRBD2 (6 bases each). The V gene lost 4 bases and the J gene lost 7 bases, with 16 bases spanning the gap. CDR3 length equals 14 residues.

This chain joins TRBV3-1 and TRBJ2-1; 12 nucleotides agree with TRBD2. From germline, CDR1 is LGHDT and CDR2 YNNKEL (reference sequence). The CDR3 runs 15 residues. The junction had 5 bases not matched to a gene; V was cut back by 3 bases and J by 8 bases. The CDR3 nucleotides are TGTGCCAGCAGCCAGAGACTAGCGGGAGTTGATGAGCAGTTCTTC. Its protein product is CASSQRLAGVDEQFF.

The chain joins TRBV6-1 to TRBJ2-7, with 9 bases aligning to TRBD1. The CDR3 spans 15 residues. The trim removed 7 bases at V and 0 bases at J, leaving 7 bases unmatched. Germline V gene sequence: CDR1 MNHNS, CDR2 SASEGT. The CDR3 region has the DNA TGTGCCAGCACCTCGCGGACAGGGGACTCCTACGAGCAGTACTTC. Translation: CASTSRTGDSYEQYF.